A selection of T cell receptor beta chains follows, all from one sample in a study of tumor-infiltrating lymphocytes in primary liver carcinoma. TCRdb processed the multiplex PCR reads anew with MiXCR; each CDR3 protein has one entry. The table has 40,000 to 55,000 distinct CDR3 sequences, less than 75% seen once. Sequenced: liver tumor tissue from sampling region 5. The receptors were gathered from a man aged 35 to 55 with primary liver carcinoma and hepatitis B virus infection. Each CDR3 is given without its conserved first and last residue.

j_call,v_call,cdr3_aa
TRBJ2-3,TRBV12-3/TRBV12-4,AGSSLSGSATDTQY
TRBJ2-5,TRBV11-2,TGSSTVILLSQY
TRBJ2-1,TRBV11-1,PSSQAGWYNEQF
TRBJ2-7,TRBV29-1,SVITGDSPYVQH
TRBJ2-3,TRBV24-1,ATSEGTDTQY
.,TRBV6-1,ASSGRGVPDTQH
TRBJ1-1,TRBV28,ASSYRNKGIEAF
TRBJ1-2,TRBV28,ASSLDSNYGYT
TRBJ2-1,TRBV7-9,ASSNRGSGNEQF
TRBJ2-3,TRBV29-1,SIEARAGRSTDTQY
TRBJ2-1,TRBV29-1,SVHKVGEQF
TRBJ1-4,TRBV4-1,ASSQGPGTRAQKLS
TRBJ2-3,TRBV5-5,ASSWLPAELGLPLGTQY
TRBJ2-2,TRBV28,ASREGTGEPF
TRBJ2-1,TRBV29-1,SIEWDRIRSYNVQF
TRBJ2-1,TRBV11-2,ASSSPDGGSYNEQF
TRBJ2-1,TRBV5-1,ASSPTGAVSNEQF
TRBJ1-5,TRBV30,AWSVMGRLNQPQH
TRBJ2-5,TRBV11-2,ASSPWGTVKEAQY
TRBJ2-2,TRBV4-2,PSSQVRLVNTGELF
TRBJ1-6,TRBV6-6,ASSYSRTGDSPFH
TRBJ2-6,TRBV11-2,ASSLSRGRGANVMS
TRBJ2-1,TRBV6-1,ASSEALRGVCEQF
TRBJ2-7,TRBV5-4,VSSPGLAVSYEQY
TRBJ2-2,TRBV6-1,ASSQVRRANTGELF
TRBJ2-5,TRBV11-2,AGSSPGLAGAPGETQY
TRBJ2-7,TRBV10-2,ASNMEDSYGQY
TRBJ2-7,TRBV4-2,ASSLSWDRGSEEY
TRBJ2-3,TRBV28,ASSSAVTFVGDMQY
TRBJ2-7,TRBV10-3,AISESTGRSYEQY
TRBJ1-5,TRBV4-1,ASSLCQGMGHQPQH
TRBJ2-1,TRBV7-9,ANSQGLPPNEQF
TRBJ1-2,TRBV28,ASSLWSGGRGYGYT
TRBJ2-7,TRBV10-1,ASSGSGSAYKQY
TRBJ2-5,TRBV11-2,ASSGLTGVGETQY
TRBJ2-1,TRBV29-1,IGLPRQGVDEQF
TRBJ2-7,TRBV28,ASRSLAGAYEQY
TRBJ2-7,TRBV6-6,ASSQVGTSGYEQY
TRBJ2-2,TRBV5-4,ASSLQGTGELF
TRBJ2-7,TRBV7-3,ASRPNGGSFEQY
TRBJ2-3,TRBV4-1,ASSRGAGETDTQY